The rows below give T cell receptor beta chains drawn from one sample of a study of tumor-infiltrating lymphocytes in primary liver carcinoma. TCRdb used MiXCR to reprocess the multiplex PCR reads, holding one entry per CDR3 protein. This sample has fewer than 400,000 distinct CDR3 sequences, with approximately 58% found just once. Sequencing was carried out using peripheral blood. These receptors came from a woman aged 25 to 45 with primary liver carcinoma and hepatitis B virus infection. CDR3s include the opening cysteine and the closing phenylalanine or tryptophan.

>TRBV5-4|TRBJ2-3
CASEGDGTDTQYF
>TRBV12-3/TRBV12-4|TRBJ2-7
CASSVDRSSYEQYF
>TRBV28|TRBJ2-7
CASKDRDNYEQYF
>TRBV12-3/TRBV12-4|TRBJ2-5
CASSEGETQYF
>TRBV6-1|TRBJ1-4
CASSADSSVLFF
>TRBV10-3|TRBJ1-5
CAIGQGAGNQPLHF
>TRBV12-5|TRBJ2-5
CASGWCRGQGYQETQYF
>TRBV6-1|TRBJ2-1
CASTAIKSSYNEQFF
>TRBV11-1|TRBJ1-2
CAGSSLFQGQYGYTF
>TRBV11-2|TRBJ2-7
CASSLSGQRSYEQYF
>TRBV12-3/TRBV12-4|TRBJ2-5
CASGPSLASQETQYF
>TRBV5-6|TRBJ1-5
CASSLGYAAPQHF
>TRBV6-5|TRBJ1-6
CASKPGGNLPLHF
>TRBV12-3/TRBV12-4|TRBJ2-1
CASSQGLWPWQQFF
>TRBV10-3|TRBJ2-6
CAISDSPGSSGANVLTF
>TRBV6-2/TRBV6-3|TRBJ1-5
CASSYGTGAQPQHF
>TRBV6-5|TRBJ1-4
CASRSDRGKEKLFF
>TRBV6-6|TRBJ2-3
CVSSYSRPRVPDTQYF
>TRBV11-2|TRBJ2-7
CASSLRDRGYEQHF
>TRBV30|TRBJ2-7
CAWSTGTVTYEQYF
>TRBV29-1|TRBJ2-1
CSVASASGRLNEQFF
>TRBV4-3|TRBJ2-7
CASSQDYGHIYEQYF
>TRBV2|TRBJ2-5
CANSRDNQETQYF
>TRBV7-8|TRBJ1-1
CASSSIGVQGEKADAEAFF
>TRBV28|TRBJ2-2
CASSFLGSAGDTGELFF
>TRBV6-2/TRBV6-3|TRBJ1-1
CASRRNTEASF
>TRBV11-2|TRBJ2-1
CASNQREGGGVVYNEQFF
>TRBV12-3/TRBV12-4|TRBJ1-5
CASMGGGGQPQHF
>TRBV12-3/TRBV12-4|TRBJ2-7
CANSLGLAITHEQYF
>TRBV6-2/TRBV6-3|TRBJ2-1
CASCPVPWGVEQFF
>TRBV5-4|TRBJ2-3
CASSLVRSGLFTDTQYF
>TRBV5-5|TRBJ2-5
CASSLSPPASGASGQETQYF
>TRBV11-2|TRBJ2-3
CASSLDLKVRRQVF
>TRBV12-3/TRBV12-4|TRBJ2-1
CASSEWTSGRYEQFF
>TRBV6-2/TRBV6-3|TRBJ1-5
CASSAWGRNQSQHF
>TRBV5-1|TRBJ2-7
CASSPTREGEQYF
>TRBV6-2/TRBV6-3|TRBJ2-7
CASTPGRQGQQYF
>TRBV11-2|TRBJ1-1
CACSPTGMNTEVFF
>TRBV5-1|TRBJ2-7
CASSLGTSGTSSTYEQYF
>TRBV7-9|TRBJ2-3
CASRFGGSTDTQYF
>TRBV20-1|TRBJ2-1
CSARTLAGTHPLSYNEQFF
>TRBV4-1|TRBJ2-7
CASSQDQDRGGEQYF
>TRBV12-3/TRBV12-4|TRBJ1-5
CASMSRAGYQPQHF
>TRBV11-2|TRBJ1-2
CVNSLSFRPRASRNGYTF
>TRBV6-1|TRBJ2-7
CASSEVGTSLYYEQYF
>TRBV11-2|TRBJ2-1
CASSLYRGSLDNEQFF
>TRBV29-1|TRBJ2-2
CSGHGPNTGELFF
>TRBV4-2|TRBJ1-2
CASSQGQGTNYGYTF
>TRBV12-3/TRBV12-4|TRBJ1-3
CASSLSGKTIHF
>TRBV4-1|TRBJ2-5
CASNLLVGMQETQYF
>TRBV4-2|TRBJ1-2
CASQEGRSSVYGYTF
>TRBV6-2/TRBV6-3|TRBJ2-3
CASSKGARWSDTQYF
>TRBV7-9|TRBJ2-1
CASSLDSYNEQFF